The TCR beta chain under discussion was sequenced for a study of cytomegalovirus exposure and HLA in healthy donors. PCR employed 60 Vbeta and 13 Jbeta primers. Data came from immunoSEQ multiplex PCR; TCRdb stores just in-frame clones and leaves some out. Among about 72,000 clones listed, 70% to 90% were seen once. This clone was detected only a few times. This CDR3 is built from 13 residues. Germline lookup yields CDR1 SQVTM and CDR2 ANQGSEA. V gave up 2 bases and J gave up 3 bases, with 8 bases separating them. This rearrangement joins TRBV29-1 to TRBJ2-1; possibly TRBD1 for D (5 bases). The receptor's source is a human donor in good health. Sequenced: PBMCs. The CDR3 DNA is TGCAGCGTTGAAAGGGGCAGCTACAATGAGCAGTTCTTC. Protein: CSVERGSYNEQFF.